This is a list of T cell receptor beta chains from one sample in a study of blood T cell repertoires in COVID-19. The assay was immunoSEQ multiplex PCR, and TCRdb's table has in-frame clones only and misses some. Of 26,000 or so clones in the sample, approximately 70% were seen once. Input material: peripheral blood. The origin of the receptors is a man in his 60s with active or convalescent COVID-19. Both conserved end residues are part of each CDR3. Each record gives: V gene, D gene, CDR3 protein. D genes are given only for firm matches.

V: TRBV5-6; D: -; CDR3: CARSLAGGAGTYRGHEQYF
V: TRBV2; D: TRBD1; CDR3: CASSGDRETEAFF
V: TRBV30; D: TRBD1; CDR3: CAWSATRQGPDTQYF
V: TRBV4-1; D: TRBD1; CDR3: CASSQDQSRGLRNTEAFF
V: TRBV27; D: -; CDR3: CASSFEVRANEQFF
V: TRBV3-1/TRBV3-2; D: -; CDR3: CASSQVTSNKETQYF
V: TRBV7-8; D: -; CDR3: CAMGGGADTDTQYF
V: TRBV7-6; D: TRBD1; CDR3: CASSPRDRFTDTQYF
V: TRBV10-3; D: TRBD1; CDR3: CAIRAGTGFTEAFF
V: TRBV6-1; D: TRBD1; CDR3: CASSERGTGSYEQYF
V: TRBV6-1; D: -; CDR3: CASSEHYMNTEAFF
V: TRBV13; D: TRBD1; CDR3: CASSLGWDSYNEQFF
V: TRBV20-1; D: -; CDR3: CSALTRDTIYF
V: TRBV6-1; D: -; CDR3: CASSEYRVRTLKREKLFF
V: TRBV5-1; D: TRBD2; CDR3: CASSPEGTSGYTDTQYF
V: TRBV5-1; D: TRBD2; CDR3: CASSPSSGGGIYNEQFF
V: TRBV7-3; D: -; CDR3: CASSLTGQETQPQHF
V: TRBV2; D: TRBD1; CDR3: CASTLGGEQFF
V: TRBV19; D: -; CDR3: CASSIRDRGSNEKLFF
V: TRBV7-9; D: -; CDR3: CASGGRGRSPLHF
V: TRBV7-3; D: TRBD1; CDR3: CASRQGGNTEAFF
V: TRBV7-2; D: -; CDR3: CASSLSLTNQPQHF
V: TRBV30; D: TRBD1; CDR3: CAWSQGVTGKLFF
V: TRBV15; D: TRBD1; CDR3: CATSREKGANTEAFF
V: TRBV29-1; D: TRBD1; CDR3: CSVAPGQGAEQYF
V: TRBV11-2; D: -; CDR3: CASSLGFRVSGKGYTF